The 26 T cell receptor beta chains given below trace back to one sample, sequenced in a study of cytomegalovirus exposure and HLA in healthy donors (dated by TCRdb to 2016 to 2017). The library was generated by the immunoSEQ multiplex PCR assay. For the multiplex PCR, a mixture combining 60 forward primers for TCR Vbeta segments and 13 reverse primers for TCR Jbeta segments was used. As stored in TCRdb, this immuneACCESS dataset retains in-frame rearrangements with V and J assigned. A fraction of the clones does not appear; measured against another copy, unresolved V genes explain less than half of the discrepancy, and the remainder lacks a known reason. In this sample the table shows 170,000 or so clones, roughly four fifths of which occur a single time. The leading ten clones occupy 2% to 2.5% of the sample. The sample was PBMCs. Every receptor here comes from a woman aged 25 to 39 in good health and CMV-seronegative.

This rearrangement joins TRBV10-1 to TRBJ2-2; tentatively, D is TRBD2 (5 bases). The V gene lost 5 bases and the J gene lost 7 bases, with 8 bases spanning the gap. The CDR3 runs 12 residues. CDR1 and CDR2 (germline): WNHNN, SYGVQD (reference sequence). The CDR3 nucleotides read TGCGCCAGCAGTAAGGAGGTCGGGGAGCTGTTTTTT. It encodes CASSKEVGELFF.

The chain carries TRBV28 and TRBJ1-1; 8 positions match TRBD1. This CDR3 spans 17 amino acids. Looked up from germline, CDR1 is MDHEN and CDR2 is SYDVKM. The ends lost 3 bases at V and 1 base at J; junction bases unmatched: 10. This chain's CDR3 is CASSLGQGAVRNTEAFF. CDR3 DNA: TGTGCCAGCAGTTTGGGCCAGGGGGCAGTTCGGAACACTGAAGCTTTCTTT.

V gene TRBV5-1 combines with J gene TRBJ1-1, with D possibly being TRBD1 (6 bases). Trimming removed 4 bases from V and 1 base from J, with 8 bases in between. The CDR3 totals 13 residues. Germline V gene data show CDR1 as SGHRS and CDR2 as YFSETQ. CDR3 in amino acids: CASSGTPNTEAFF. In DNA, the CDR3 is TGCGCCAGCAGCGGGACACCGAACACTGAAGCTTTCTTT.

This clone has a single count. The chain employs TRBV7-8 and TRBJ1-2, with TRBD1 matching over 8 bases. Germline loops: CDR1 SGHVS, CDR2 FQNEAQ. The V gene end was trimmed by 1 base and the J gene end by 3 bases; junction bases not matched to a gene: 7. The CDR3 runs to 16 residues. Here the CDR3 DNA reads TGTGCCAGCAGCTTAGAGGAAAGGACAGGGTACTATGGCTACACCTTC. Translating gives CASSLEERTGYYGYTF.

The V gene is TRBV7-2, the J gene TRBJ2-2; TRBD1 aligns across 7 bases. Germline CDR1 and CDR2: SGHTA and FQGNSA. The CDR3 totals 16 residues. V lost 5 bases, J lost 0 bases, and 6 bases stayed unmatched. The CDR3 region has the DNA TGTGCCAGCAGCAAAACAGGGGACCCGAACACCGGGGAGCTGTTTTTT. The encoded protein is CASSKTGDPNTGELFF.

This chain uses TRBV28 with TRBJ2-1, with a possible D match to TRBD2 (6 bases). Germline loops: CDR1 MDHEN, CDR2 SYDVKM. CDR3 length: 14 residues. Trimming shortened V by 2 bases and J by 8 bases, and 13 bases separated the two germline ends. The CDR3 DNA follows: TGTGCCAGCAGTTTAGTGCGGGAAACCGATGAGCAGTTCTTC. Amino acid sequence: CASSLVRETDEQFF.

The chain has TRBV7-6 and TRBJ2-7; D is possibly TRBD2 (7 bases). The V and J ends lost 5 bases and 1 base respectively, with 21 bases between them. This CDR3 comprises 17 residues. Germline assignment: CDR1 SGHVS and CDR2 FNYEAQ. This CDR3 reads CASSSGEGGLRSYEQYF. In nucleotides, the CDR3 is TGTGCCAGCAGCAGCGGGGAAGGGGGACTCCGTTCCTACGAGCAGTACTTC.

The chain combines TRBV5-1 with TRBJ2-3; 11 bases align to TRBD2. The germline V gene encodes CDR1 SGHRS and CDR2 YFSETQ. The CDR3 has 17 amino acids. The J segment lost 0 bases and the V segment lost 1 base, leaving 4 bases of the junction unmatched. The CDR3 sequence is CASSLTSGGPSTDTQYF. The CDR3 coding sequence is TGCGCCAGCAGCTTGACTAGCGGGGGCCCTAGCACAGATACGCAGTATTTT.

Here the CDR3 DNA reads TGTGCCAGCAGCGCTCTCGCGCCTGAAGCTTTCTTT. This encodes CASSALAPEAFF. The chain couples TRBV7-9 to TRBJ1-1; D remains ambiguous. V dropped 5 bases and J dropped 6 bases, with 10 bases sitting between them. The germline V gene has CDR1 SEHNR and CDR2 FQNEAQ (reference sequence). The CDR3 is 12 amino acids. Full variable domain (remainder filled in from reference TRBV7-9 and TRBJ1-1): DTGVSQNPRHKITKRGQNVTFRCDPISEHNRLYWYRQTLGQGPEFLTYFQNEAQLEKSRLLSDRFSAERPKGSFSTLEIQRTEQGDSAMYLCASSALAPEAFFGQGTRLTVV.

Comments on this clone: The junction does not match germline at one end; this may be a read error. The CDR3 DNA is TGTTCCAGCAGCCCAATATCGGTCTACGAGCAGTACTTC. Encoded protein: CSSSPISVYEQYF. The chain has TRBV7-9 and TRBJ2-7; D is ambiguous. Germline CDR1 and CDR2: SEHNR and FQNEAQ (reference sequence). This CDR3 has 13 residues.

In this sample, this clone turned up a few times. This chain uses TRBV18 with TRBJ2-5, with TRBD1 matching 7 bases. Trimming cost V 6 bases and J 5 bases; bases outside gene matches: 9. The CDR3 contains 14 residues. The germline CDR1 and CDR2 sequences are KGHSH and LQKENI. The chain's CDR3 is CASSPPGGRETQYF. The CDR3 DNA reads TGTGCCAGCTCCCCCCCAGGGGGTCGGGAGACCCAGTACTTC.

V usage is TRBV29-1 and J usage is TRBJ1-1, with TRBD1 matching over 8 bases. Germline CDR1 and CDR2: SQVTM and ANQGSEA. The CDR3 runs to 16 residues. After removal of 6 bases from V and 6 bases from J, the junction contained 18 bases not matched to a gene. CDR3 protein: CSVVRTGSLRWAEAFF. CDR3 DNA: TGCAGCGTCGTACGGACAGGGTCCCTTCGTTGGGCTGAAGCTTTCTTT.

This chain uses TRBV27 with TRBJ2-3; D gene uncertain. The CDR3 extends over 13 amino acids. The V gene lost 3 bases and the J gene lost 4 bases, with 8 bases spanning the gap. Germline-derived CDR1 and CDR2 are MNHEY and SMNVEV (reference sequence). CDR3: CASSFVVADTQYF. The CDR3 nucleotides read TGTGCCAGCAGTTTTGTAGTCGCAGATACGCAGTATTTT.

This chain uses TRBV28 with TRBJ1-5; D call uncertain. Germline CDR1 and CDR2: MDHEN and SYDVKM. This CDR3 is 16 amino acids long. V dropped 6 bases and J dropped 8 bases, with 23 bases sitting between them. Written as DNA, the CDR3 is TGTGCCAGCAGCGACCCCCGGGCCGCGACTATGAAGCCCCAGCATTTT. Translating gives CASSDPRAATMKPQHF.

The gene calls are TRBV7-6 and TRBJ2-7, with D possibly being TRBD2 (6 bases). Germline values: CDR1 SGHVS, CDR2 FNYEAQ. Trimming took 5 bases from V and 6 from J, leaving 23 bases between them. The CDR3 extends over 16 amino acids. The CDR3 DNA reads as TGTGCCAGCAGCCAAGGCCTAACCGGGAGCTTGTCCGAGCAGTACTTC. Its protein is CASSQGLTGSLSEQYF.

CDR3 protein: CATSDGQGNQPQHF. In DNA, the CDR3 is TGTGCCACCAGCGACGGACAGGGCAATCAGCCCCAGCATTTT. The chain couples TRBV15 to TRBJ1-5, with 7 bases fitting TRBD1. The CDR3 is 14 amino acids. Germline trimming cut 5 bases from V and 2 bases from J; bases unmatched to any gene: 3. The germline gives CDR1 LNHNV, CDR2 YYDKDF (reference sequence).

The CDR3 here is CASSASWDGGRPDTQYF. The CDR3 DNA is TGTGCCAGCAGCGCATCATGGGACGGGGGGCGGCCAGATACGCAGTATTTT. This chain links TRBV9 with TRBJ2-3, with TRBD2 as a possible D gene (7 bases). This CDR3 contains 17 residues. Germline loops: CDR1 SGDLS, CDR2 YYNGEE. V lost 3 bases, J lost 4 bases, and 21 bases lay in between. Variable domain in full (rest from reference TRBV9 and TRBJ2-3): DSGVTQTPKHLITATGQRVTLRCSPRSGDLSVYWYQQSLDQGLQFLIQYYNGEERAKGNILERFSAQQFPDLHSELNLSSLELGDSALYFCASSASWDGGRPDTQYFGPGTRLTVL.

Details on this clone: Other DNA sequences of this sample code for an identical CDR3. The J gene is TRBJ2-7, the V gene TRBV7-9, with TRBD1 as a possible D gene (6 bases). The CDR3 consists of 17 residues. CDR1 is SEHNR and CDR2 is FQNEAQ in the germline V gene (reference sequence). V was shortened by 1 base and J by 2 bases, with 18 bases between the two germline ends. The CDR3 sequence: CASSLDLSQGVAYEQYF. The CDR3 DNA follows: TGTGCCAGCAGCTTAGATTTGTCACAGGGTGTTGCCTACGAGCAGTACTTC.

This chain connects TRBV5-4 to TRBJ2-2; 8 nucleotides align to TRBD1. CDR3 size: 15 residues. Germline assignment: CDR1 SGHNT and CDR2 YYREEE (reference sequence). The trim removed 3 bases at V and 5 bases at J, leaving 6 bases unmatched. As DNA, the CDR3 is TGTGCCAGCAGCTGGACAGGGCGTTTGACCGGGGAGCTGTTTTTT. This sequence encodes CASSWTGRLTGELFF.

The V and J genes are TRBV6-1 and TRBJ1-5; the D gene is possibly TRBD1 (6 bases). Germline V gene data show CDR1 as MNHNS and CDR2 as SASEGT. The CDR3 sequence is 13 residues long. The germline V and J ends were trimmed by 9 bases and 3 bases, with 12 bases remaining between them. The CDR3 sequence: CASSRDTNQPQHF. CDR3 DNA sequence: TGTGCCAGTTCCCGGGACACCAATCAGCCCCAGCATTTT.

The gene calls are TRBV4-1 and TRBJ1-2; possible D gene TRBD1, 6 bases. Germline lookup yields CDR1 MGHRA and CDR2 YSYEKL. With 6 bases removed from V and 3 bases from J, the gap between germline ends came to 14 bases. This CDR3 is 14 amino acids long. The CDR3 DNA sequence: TGCGCCAGCAGGGACTTTGAGGGGGACTATGGCTACACCTTC. Translated, it gives CASRDFEGDYGYTF.

V usage is TRBV25-1 and J usage is TRBJ1-2, with D maybe TRBD1 (6 bases). The CDR3 covers 13 residues. Trimming pared 4 bases from V and 8 bases from J, leaving 14 bases between. Germline values: CDR1 MGHDK, CDR2 SYGVNS. CDR3 protein: CASSVSRTEGYTF. CDR3 coding DNA: TGTGCCAGCAGTGTCTCACGGACAGAGGGCTACACCTTC.

CDR3 loop: CASSLVSSGSYEQYF. The CDR3 nucleotides read TGTGCCAGCAGCTTAGTCTCCAGCGGGAGTTACGAGCAGTACTTC. This chain connects TRBV7-2 to TRBJ2-7; 8 bases fit TRBD2. The CDR3 covers 15 residues. Trimming removed 1 base from V and 4 bases from J; junction bases left unmatched: 6. CDR1 is SGHTA and CDR2 is FQGNSA in the germline V gene.

In this sample, this clone turned up once. This chain links TRBV25-1 with TRBJ1-1; perhaps TRBD1 as D (6 bases). Deletions cut 1 base from V and 6 bases from J, with 12 bases between. The V gene's germline CDR1 is MGHDK and CDR2 SYGVNS. This CDR3 comprises 14 residues. As DNA, the CDR3 is TGTGCCAGCAGTGAATCTTTGGCAGGGGCTGAAGCTTTCTTT. It specifies CASSESLAGAEAFF.

The CDR3 sequence: CASRRQGRTSTDTQYF. The CDR3, as DNA: TGTGCCAGCAGACGACAGGGGCGAACTAGCACAGATACGCAGTATTTT. J is TRBJ2-3 and V is TRBV16; 8 bases are a match to TRBD1. J gave up 0 bases and V 6 bases, and 8 bases lay outside the gene matches. The germline CDR1 and CDR2 sequences are KGHSY and FQNENV. The CDR3 is 16 amino acids.

This clone was recorded a few times. This sequence joins TRBV5-1 and TRBJ2-5; the match to TRBD1 covers 8 bases. The J call could be wrong; TRBJ2-7 is a better fit for the DNA end. The CDR3 spans 14 residues. Germline V gene data show CDR1 as SGHRS and CDR2 as YFSETQ. CDR3 residues: CASSLVDRENEQYF. The CDR3 DNA follows: TGCGCCAGCAGCTTGGTGGACAGGGAGAACGAGCAGTACTTC.